Following are 15 T cell receptor beta chains from one sample sequenced in a study of cytomegalovirus exposure and HLA in healthy donors. PCR was performed using 60 Vbeta and 13 Jbeta primers. Produced via immunoSEQ multiplex PCR; TCRdb's table is partial and in-frame only. The sample includes more than 90,000 clones, 82% of them seen just once. The source material was PBMCs. These receptors were obtained from a middle-aged man in good health and CMV-seronegative.

V gene TRBV25-1 combines with J gene TRBJ2-5; TRBD2 might be the D (5 bases). V dropped 4 bases and J dropped 1 base, with 10 bases sitting between them. Per the germline V gene, CDR1 is MGHDK and CDR2 is SYGVNS. The CDR3 runs 14 residues. The CDR3 region has the DNA TGTGCCAGCAGTGGCGAAGCGGCCCAAGAGACCCAGTACTTC. Translating it yields CASSGEAAQETQYF.

The chain is built from TRBV18 and TRBJ1-6, with 8 bases matching TRBD1. With V trimmed by 3 bases and J by 5 bases, 3 bases remained unmatched. Germline V lookup: CDR1 KGHSH, CDR2 LQKENI. The CDR3 is made up of 15 amino acids. The CDR3, as DNA: TGTGCCAGCTCACCCGGGACAGGCGATAATTCACCCCTCCACTTT. The encoded protein is CASSPGTGDNSPLHF.

V is TRBV28 and J is TRBJ2-7, with a tentative D call TRBD1 (6 bases). The CDR3 extends over 16 amino acids. Germline V lookup: CDR1 MDHEN, CDR2 SYDVKM. V lost 3 bases to trimming and J lost 0 bases, with 15 bases between them. The CDR3 reads CASSFSRGRTSYEQYF. CDR3 bases: TGTGCCAGCAGTTTCTCCAGGGGCCGAACCTCCTACGAGCAGTACTTC.

The chain joins TRBV10-3 to TRBJ2-7, with 7 positions matching TRBD1. CDR1 is ENHRY, CDR2 SYGVKD, per germline. With 0 bases clipped from V and 5 bases from J, the junction kept 7 bases outside the gene matches. The CDR3 length is 15 residues. The CDR3, as DNA: TGTGCCATCAGTGAGTCCAGACAGGGTAGCCACGAGCAGTACTTC. Protein product: CAISESRQGSHEQYF.

The chain employs TRBV5-1 and TRBJ1-4; 11 nucleotides line up with TRBD1. With 4 bases clipped from V and 8 bases from J, the junction kept 7 bases outside the gene matches. The CDR3 is made up of 15 amino acids. The germline V gene encodes CDR1 SGHRS and CDR2 YFSETQ. CDR3 loop: CASSPGTGGYEKLFF. CDR3 nucleotide sequence: TGCGCCAGCAGCCCCGGGACAGGGGGTTACGAAAAACTGTTTTTT.

The chain couples TRBV19 to TRBJ2-7; 12 bases map to TRBD2. The ends lost 5 bases at V and 3 bases at J; junction bases unmatched: 8. The germline V gene has CDR1 LNHDA and CDR2 SQIVND (reference sequence). The CDR3 consists of 16 residues. CDR3 coding DNA: TGTGCCAGTAGTCGACTAGCGGGAGACGGTTTCTACGAGCAGTACTTC. It yields the protein CASSRLAGDGFYEQYF.

The rearrangement uses TRBV6-1 and TRBJ2-7; the match to TRBD2 covers 7 bases. The CDR3 has 12 amino acids. In germline, CDR1 is MNHNS, CDR2 SASEGT. V dropped 2 bases and J dropped 12; count of bases not matched to a gene: 7. The CDR3 DNA follows: TGTGCCAGCAGTGAAAAGGCGGGAGTAGGGTACTTC. This sequence encodes CASSEKAGVGYF.

The chain uses TRBV30 and TRBJ2-5; no definite D call. The end of the DNA is better explained by TRBJ2-7, so the J call may be wrong. Germline loops: CDR1 GTSNPN, CDR2 SVGIG (reference sequence). CDR3 length: 11 residues. The CDR3 DNA reads TGTGCCTGGGCGGTTTCCTACGAGCAGTACTTC. Translation gives CAWAVSYEQYF.

This CDR3 is CASRVIGGEMEGYTF. CDR3 sequence (DNA): TGTGCCAGCAGGGTCATAGGGGGCGAAATGGAGGGCTACACCTTC. This chain joins TRBV2 and TRBJ1-2, with 7 bases lining up with TRBD1. With 6 bases clipped from V and 8 bases from J, the junction kept 15 bases outside the gene matches. The CDR3 is 15 residues long. Germline CDR1 SNHLY, CDR2 FYNNEI.

This clone was found once. The chain is built from TRBV18 and TRBJ2-1; D is unclear. The CDR3 consists of 12 residues. Deletions cut 3 bases from V and 9 bases from J, with 9 bases between. The germline V gene encodes CDR1 KGHSH and CDR2 LQKENI. The CDR3, as DNA: TGTGCCAGCTCACCCCTGGGCCGTGAGCAGTTCTTC. The encoded protein is CASSPLGREQFF.

The chain employs TRBV19 and TRBJ2-7; no definite D call. V gave up 3 bases and J gave up 2 bases, with 11 bases separating them. The V gene's germline CDR1 is LNHDA and CDR2 SQIVND (reference sequence). The length of the CDR3 is 14 residues. The CDR3 nucleotides are TGTGCCAGTAGTATTCAGCGTTCCCCCTACGAGCAGTACTTC. Translation gives CASSIQRSPYEQYF.

The chain has TRBV29-1 and TRBJ2-1; 11 bases align to TRBD2. Per the germline V gene, CDR1 is SQVTM and CDR2 is ANQGSEA. J lost 5 bases, V lost 7 bases, and 7 bases had no gene match. The CDR3 covers 14 residues. The CDR3 spells CSARGLADNNEQFF. CDR3 coding DNA: TGCAGCGCCCGGGGACTAGCGGATAACAATGAGCAGTTCTTC.

This rearrangement joins TRBV9 to TRBJ1-4; 7 nucleotides align to TRBD1. After removal of 3 bases from V and 4 bases from J, the junction contained 9 bases not matched to a gene. Germline V gene data show CDR1 as SGDLS and CDR2 as YYNGEE. This CDR3 has 16 amino acids. The CDR3 loop reads CASSEGTVLGNEKLFF. The CDR3 DNA sequence: TGTGCCAGCAGCGAGGGGACAGTGCTGGGTAATGAAAAACTGTTTTTT.

This chain connects TRBV15 to TRBJ1-6, with 9 bases lining up with TRBD1. This CDR3 has 17 amino acids. Germline CDR1 is LNHNV and CDR2 is YYDKDF (reference sequence). The trim removed 0 bases at V and 10 bases at J, leaving 10 bases unmatched. The CDR3 reads CATSRDRGGTGRSPLHF. CDR3 DNA: TGTGCCACCAGCAGAGATCGTGGGGGGACAGGGCGATCACCCCTCCACTTT. The whole variable domain, filled in from reference TRBV15 and TRBJ1-6, reads DAMVIQNPRYQVTQFGKPVTLSCSQTLNHNVMYWYQQKSSQAPKLLFHYYDKDFNNEADTPDNFQSRRPNTSFCFLDIRSPGLGDTAMYLCATSRDRGGTGRSPLHFGNGTRLTVT.

The J gene is TRBJ2-1, the V gene TRBV2; no reliable D call. The germline CDR1 and CDR2 sequences are SNHLY and FYNNEI. The CDR3 is 12 residues long. V lost 5 bases to trimming and J lost 10 bases, with 12 bases between them. The CDR3 spells CASSPSDGEQFF. The CDR3 DNA follows: TGTGCCAGCAGTCCATCCGACGGGGAGCAGTTCTTC.